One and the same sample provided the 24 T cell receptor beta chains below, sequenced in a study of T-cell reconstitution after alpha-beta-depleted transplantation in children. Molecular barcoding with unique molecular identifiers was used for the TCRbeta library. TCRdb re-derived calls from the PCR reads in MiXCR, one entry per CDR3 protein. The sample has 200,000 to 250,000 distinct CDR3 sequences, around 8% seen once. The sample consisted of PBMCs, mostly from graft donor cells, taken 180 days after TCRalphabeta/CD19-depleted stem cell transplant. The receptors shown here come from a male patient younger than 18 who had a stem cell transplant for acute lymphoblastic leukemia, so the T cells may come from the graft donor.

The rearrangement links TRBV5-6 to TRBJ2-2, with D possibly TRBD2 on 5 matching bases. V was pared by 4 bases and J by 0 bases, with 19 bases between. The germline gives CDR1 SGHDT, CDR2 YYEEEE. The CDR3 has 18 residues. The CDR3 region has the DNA TGTGCCAGCAGCCCTTACTCCTCTGGAGCGGCGAACACCGGGGAGCTGTTTTTT. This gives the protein CASSPYSSGAANTGELFF.

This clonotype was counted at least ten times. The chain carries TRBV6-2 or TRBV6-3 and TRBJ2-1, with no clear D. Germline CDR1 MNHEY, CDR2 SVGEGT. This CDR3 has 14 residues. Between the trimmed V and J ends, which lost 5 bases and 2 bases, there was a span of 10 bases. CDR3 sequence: CASSRLLTYNEQFF. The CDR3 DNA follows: TGTGCCAGCAGTAGACTGTTGACCTACAATGAGCAGTTCTTC.

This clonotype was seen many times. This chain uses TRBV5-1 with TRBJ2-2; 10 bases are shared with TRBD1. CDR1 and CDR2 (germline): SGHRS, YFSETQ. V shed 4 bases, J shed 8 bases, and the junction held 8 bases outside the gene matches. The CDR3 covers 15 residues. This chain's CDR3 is CASSTDRGVRGELFF. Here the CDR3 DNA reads TGCGCCAGCAGCACGGACAGGGGGGTTCGAGGGGAGCTGTTTTTT.

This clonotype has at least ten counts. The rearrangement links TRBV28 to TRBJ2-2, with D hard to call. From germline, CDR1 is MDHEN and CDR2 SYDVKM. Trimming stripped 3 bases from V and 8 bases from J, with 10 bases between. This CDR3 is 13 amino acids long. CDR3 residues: CASSFPASGELFF. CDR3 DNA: TGTGCCAGCAGTTTCCCCGCCAGTGGGGAGCTGTTTTTT.

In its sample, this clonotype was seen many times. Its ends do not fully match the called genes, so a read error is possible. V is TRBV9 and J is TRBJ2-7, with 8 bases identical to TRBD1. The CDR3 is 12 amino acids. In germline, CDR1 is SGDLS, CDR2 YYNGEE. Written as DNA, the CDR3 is TGTGCCAGCAGGGGGACAGGCTACCAGCAGTACTTC. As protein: CASRGTGYQQYF.

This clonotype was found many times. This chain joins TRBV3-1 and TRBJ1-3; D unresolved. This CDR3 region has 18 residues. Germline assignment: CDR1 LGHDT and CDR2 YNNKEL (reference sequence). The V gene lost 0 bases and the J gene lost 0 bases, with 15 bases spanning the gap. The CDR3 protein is CASSQERGTLSSGNTIYF. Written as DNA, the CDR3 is TGTGCCAGCAGCCAAGAACGCGGCACCCTGAGCTCTGGAAACACCATATATTTT.

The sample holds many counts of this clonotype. As DNA, the CDR3 is TGCGCCAGCAGCTTGGAGGAGGACAGGGGCGTGTATGGCTACACCTTC. This sequence encodes CASSLEEDRGVYGYTF. The rearrangement joins TRBV5-1 to TRBJ1-2, with 9 bases matching TRBD1. V trimming: 0 bases; J trimming: 5 bases; junction bases outside the gene matches: 8. Per germline, CDR1 SGHRS and CDR2 YFSETQ. The CDR3 is made up of 16 amino acids. Using reference TRBV5-1 and TRBJ1-2 for the parts outside the CDR3, the full variable domain is KAGVTQTPRYLIKTRGQQVTLSCSPISGHRSVSWYQQTPGQGLQFLFEYFSETQRNKGNFPGRFSGRQFSNSRSEMNVSTLELGDSALYLCASSLEEDRGVYGYTFGSGTRLTVV.

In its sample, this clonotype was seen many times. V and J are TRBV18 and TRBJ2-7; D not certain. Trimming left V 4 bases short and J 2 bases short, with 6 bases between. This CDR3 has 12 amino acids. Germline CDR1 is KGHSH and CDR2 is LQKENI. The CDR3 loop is CASSRLTYEQYF. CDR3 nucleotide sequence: TGTGCCAGCTCACGCCTAACCTACGAGCAGTACTTC.

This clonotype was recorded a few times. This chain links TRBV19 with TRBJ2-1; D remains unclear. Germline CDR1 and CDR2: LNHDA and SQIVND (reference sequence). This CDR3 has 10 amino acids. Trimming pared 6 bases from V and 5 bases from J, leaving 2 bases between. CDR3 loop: CASSNNEQFF. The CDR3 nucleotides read TGTGCCAGTAGCAACAATGAGCAGTTCTTC.

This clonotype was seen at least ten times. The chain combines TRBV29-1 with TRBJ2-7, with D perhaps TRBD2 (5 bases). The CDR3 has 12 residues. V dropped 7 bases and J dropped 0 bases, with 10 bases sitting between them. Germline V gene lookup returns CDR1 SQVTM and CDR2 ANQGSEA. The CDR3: CSGTFSSYEQYF. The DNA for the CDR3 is TGCAGCGGGACTTTTAGCTCCTACGAGCAGTACTTC.

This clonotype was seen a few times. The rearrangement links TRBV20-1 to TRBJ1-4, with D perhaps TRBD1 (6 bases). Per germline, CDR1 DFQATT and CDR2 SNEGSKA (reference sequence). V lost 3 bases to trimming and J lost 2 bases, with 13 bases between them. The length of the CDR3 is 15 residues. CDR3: CSASRDISTNEKLFF. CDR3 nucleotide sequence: TGCAGTGCTAGCCGGGACATATCGACTAATGAAAAACTGTTTTTT.

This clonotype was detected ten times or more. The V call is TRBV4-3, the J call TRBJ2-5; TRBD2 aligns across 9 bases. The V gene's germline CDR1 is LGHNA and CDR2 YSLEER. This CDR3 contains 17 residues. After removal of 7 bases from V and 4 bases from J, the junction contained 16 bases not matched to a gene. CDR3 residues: CASTAFWERGDRETQYF. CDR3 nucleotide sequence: TGCGCCAGCACGGCGTTTTGGGAGCGGGGGGATAGAGAGACCCAGTACTTC.

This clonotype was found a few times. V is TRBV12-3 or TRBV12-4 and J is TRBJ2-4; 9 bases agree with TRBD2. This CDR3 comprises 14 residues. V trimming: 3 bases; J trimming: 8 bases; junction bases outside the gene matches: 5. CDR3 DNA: TGTGCCAGCAGTTTTAGCGGGAGAAGGGACATTCAGTACTTC. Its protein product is CASSFSGRRDIQYF.

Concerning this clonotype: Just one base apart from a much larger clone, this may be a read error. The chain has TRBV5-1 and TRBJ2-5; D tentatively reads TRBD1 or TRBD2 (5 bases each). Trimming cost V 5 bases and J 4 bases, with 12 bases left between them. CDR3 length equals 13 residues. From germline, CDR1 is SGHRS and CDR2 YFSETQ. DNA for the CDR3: TGCGCCAGCAGGAGGGGACCAGCAGAGACCCAGTACTTC. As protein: CASRRGPAETQYF.

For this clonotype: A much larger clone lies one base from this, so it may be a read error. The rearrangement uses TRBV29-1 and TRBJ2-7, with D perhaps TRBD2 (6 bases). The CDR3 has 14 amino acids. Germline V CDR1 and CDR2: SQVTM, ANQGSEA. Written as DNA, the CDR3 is TGCAGCGTCCTCCTCCTCGGGAGCTCCTACGACCAGTACTTC. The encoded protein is CSVLLLGSSYDQYF.

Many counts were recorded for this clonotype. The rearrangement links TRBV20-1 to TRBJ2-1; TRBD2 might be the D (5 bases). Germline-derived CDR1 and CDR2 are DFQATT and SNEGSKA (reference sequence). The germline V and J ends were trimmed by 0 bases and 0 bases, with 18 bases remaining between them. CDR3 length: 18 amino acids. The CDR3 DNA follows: TGCAGTGCTAGAGATTTGTGGGAGCGGTTCGACTCCTACAATGAGCAGTTCTTC. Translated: CSARDLWERFDSYNEQFF.

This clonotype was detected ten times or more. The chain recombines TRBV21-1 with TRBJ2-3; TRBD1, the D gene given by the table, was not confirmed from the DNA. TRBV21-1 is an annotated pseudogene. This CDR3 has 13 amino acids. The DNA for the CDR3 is TGTGCCAGCAGCACGCCGAGACAGGGCGCGCAGTATTTT. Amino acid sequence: CASSTPRQGAQYF.

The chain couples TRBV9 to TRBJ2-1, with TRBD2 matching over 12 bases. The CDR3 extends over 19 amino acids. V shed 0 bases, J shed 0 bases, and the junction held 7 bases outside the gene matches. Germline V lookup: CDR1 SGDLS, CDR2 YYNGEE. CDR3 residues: CASSVELAGGSSSYNEQFF. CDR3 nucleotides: TGTGCCAGCAGCGTAGAACTAGCGGGGGGCTCGAGCTCCTACAATGAGCAGTTCTTC.

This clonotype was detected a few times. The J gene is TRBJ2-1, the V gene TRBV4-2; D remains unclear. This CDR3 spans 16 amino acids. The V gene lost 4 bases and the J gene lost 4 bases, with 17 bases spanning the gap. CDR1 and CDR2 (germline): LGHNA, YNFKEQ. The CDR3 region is CASSRQPDLLYNEQFF. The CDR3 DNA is TGTGCCAGCAGCCGCCAGCCGGACCTTCTTTACAATGAGCAGTTCTTC.

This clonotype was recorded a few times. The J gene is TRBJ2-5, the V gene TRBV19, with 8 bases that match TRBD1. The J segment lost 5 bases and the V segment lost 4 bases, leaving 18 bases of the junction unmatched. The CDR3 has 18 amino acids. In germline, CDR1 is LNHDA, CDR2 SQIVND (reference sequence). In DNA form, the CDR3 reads TGTGCCAGTAGTACCTATGCGGACAGGGAGGACCTCTCGGAGACCCAGTACTTC. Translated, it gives CASSTYADREDLSETQYF.

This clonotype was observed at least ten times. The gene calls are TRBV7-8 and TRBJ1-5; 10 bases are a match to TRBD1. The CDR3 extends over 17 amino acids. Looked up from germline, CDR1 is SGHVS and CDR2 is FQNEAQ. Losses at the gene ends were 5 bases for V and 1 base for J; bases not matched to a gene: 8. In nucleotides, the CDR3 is TGTGCCAGCAGCCGCCGCGACAGGGGGCGAAGCAATCAGCCCCAGCATTTT. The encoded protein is CASSRRDRGRSNQPQHF.

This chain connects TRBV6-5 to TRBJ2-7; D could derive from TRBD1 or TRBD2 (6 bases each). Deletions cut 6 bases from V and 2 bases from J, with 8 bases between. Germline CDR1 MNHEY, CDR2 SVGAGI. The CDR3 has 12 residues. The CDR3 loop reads CASRGGTYEQYF. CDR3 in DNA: TGTGCCAGCAGGGGGGGCACCTACGAGCAGTACTTC.

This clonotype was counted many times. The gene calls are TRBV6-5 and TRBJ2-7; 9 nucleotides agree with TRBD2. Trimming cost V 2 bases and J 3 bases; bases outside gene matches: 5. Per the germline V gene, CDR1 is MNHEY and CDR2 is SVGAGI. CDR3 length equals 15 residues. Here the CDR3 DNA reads TGTGCCAGCAGTTACATGGCGGGAGGGGGCTACGAGCAGTACTTC. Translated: CASSYMAGGGYEQYF.

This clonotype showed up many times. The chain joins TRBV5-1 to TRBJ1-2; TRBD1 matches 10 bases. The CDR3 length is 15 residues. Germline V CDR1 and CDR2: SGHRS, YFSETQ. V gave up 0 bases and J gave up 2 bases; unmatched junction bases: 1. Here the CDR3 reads CASSLGTGGNYGYTF. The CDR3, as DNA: TGCGCCAGCAGCTTGGGGACAGGGGGGAACTATGGCTACACCTTC.